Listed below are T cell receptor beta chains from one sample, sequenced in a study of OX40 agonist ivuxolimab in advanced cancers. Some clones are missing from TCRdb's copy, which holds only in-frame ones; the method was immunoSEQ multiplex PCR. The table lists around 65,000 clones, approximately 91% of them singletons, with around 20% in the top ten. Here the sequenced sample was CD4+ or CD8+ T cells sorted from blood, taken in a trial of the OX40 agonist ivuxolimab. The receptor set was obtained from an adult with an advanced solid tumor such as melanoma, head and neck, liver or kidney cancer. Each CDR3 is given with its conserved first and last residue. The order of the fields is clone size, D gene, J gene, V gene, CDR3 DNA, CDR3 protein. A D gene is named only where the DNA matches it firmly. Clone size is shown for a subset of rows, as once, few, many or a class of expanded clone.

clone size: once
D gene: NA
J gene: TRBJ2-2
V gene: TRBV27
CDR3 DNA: TGTGCCAGCAGCACCTCTACGTTTGCCCGAATCACCGGGGAGCTGTTTTTT
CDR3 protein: CASSTSTFARITGELFF

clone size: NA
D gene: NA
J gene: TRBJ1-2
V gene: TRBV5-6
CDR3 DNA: TGTGCCAGCAGCTCCGGACGGGATTATGGCTACACCTTC
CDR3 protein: CASSSGRDYGYTF

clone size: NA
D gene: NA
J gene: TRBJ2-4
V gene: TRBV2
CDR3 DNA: TGTGCCAGCACCACAGGGTTTCACTTGAACATTCAGTACTTC
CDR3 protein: CASTTGFHLNIQYF

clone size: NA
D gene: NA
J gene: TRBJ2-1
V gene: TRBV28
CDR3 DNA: TGTGCCAGCATCGCTAGCGTTGGATCCTACAATGAGCAGTTCTTC
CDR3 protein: CASIASVGSYNEQFF

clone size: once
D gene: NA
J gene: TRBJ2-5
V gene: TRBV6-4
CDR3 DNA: TGTGCCATCAGGACAGTTGTGGAGACCCAGTACTTC
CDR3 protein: CAIRTVVETQYF

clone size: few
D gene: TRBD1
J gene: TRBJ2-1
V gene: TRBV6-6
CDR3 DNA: TGTGCCAGCAGCTACGGGACAGGGTCCTACAATGAGCAGTTCTTC
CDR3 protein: CASSYGTGSYNEQFF

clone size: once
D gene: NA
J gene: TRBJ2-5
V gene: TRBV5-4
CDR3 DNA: TGTGCCAGCAGCTTGGTGGGGCAGACCGCCAGGGAGACCCAGTACTTC
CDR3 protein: CASSLVGQTARETQYF

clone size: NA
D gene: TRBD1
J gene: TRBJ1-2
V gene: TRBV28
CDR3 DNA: TGTGCCAGCAGTACCTACGACAGGGGGCTGGAAGCTCATAACTATGGCTACACCTTC
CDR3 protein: CASSTYDRGLEAHNYGYTF

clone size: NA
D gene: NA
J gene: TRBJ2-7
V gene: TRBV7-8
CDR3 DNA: TGTGCCAGCAGCTTCGGGGCCTACGAGCAGTACTTC
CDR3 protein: CASSFGAYEQYF

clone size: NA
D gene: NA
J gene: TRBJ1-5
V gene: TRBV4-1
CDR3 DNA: TGCGCCAGCAGCCAAGCGGAGGGAAGCAATCAGCCCCAGCATTTT
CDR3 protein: CASSQAEGSNQPQHF

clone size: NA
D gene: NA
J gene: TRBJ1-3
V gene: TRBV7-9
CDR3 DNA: TGTGCCAGCAGCTTAGCCACAGGTTCTGGAAACACCATATATTTT
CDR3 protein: CASSLATGSGNTIYF

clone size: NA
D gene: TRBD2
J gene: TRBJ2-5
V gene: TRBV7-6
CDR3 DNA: TGTGCCAGCAGCCCGACTAGCGGGGCCCAAGAGACCCAGTACTTC
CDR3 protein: CASSPTSGAQETQYF

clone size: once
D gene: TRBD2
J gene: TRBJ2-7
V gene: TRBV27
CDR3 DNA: TGTGCCAGCAGTTTAGGGGGGGAGAACTACGAGCAGTACTTC
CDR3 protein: CASSLGGENYEQYF

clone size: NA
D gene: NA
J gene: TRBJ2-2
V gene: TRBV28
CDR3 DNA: TGTGCCAGCAGTTTAGAGGGGTATACCGGGGAGCTGTTTTTT
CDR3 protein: CASSLEGYTGELFF

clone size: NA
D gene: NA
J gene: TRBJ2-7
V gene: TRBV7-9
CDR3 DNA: TGTGCCAGCAGCTTAGGGGGGGATGAGCAGTACTTC
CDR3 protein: CASSLGGDEQYF

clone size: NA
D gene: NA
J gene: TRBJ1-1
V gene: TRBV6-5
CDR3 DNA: TGTGCCAGCAGTTACTCGAAGGTAGAACTCACTGAAGCTTTCTTT
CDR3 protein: CASSYSKVELTEAFF

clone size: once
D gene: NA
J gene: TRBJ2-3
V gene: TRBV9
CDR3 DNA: TGTGCCAGCAGCGTAACGGGTACAGATACGCAGTATTTT
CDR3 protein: CASSVTGTDTQYF

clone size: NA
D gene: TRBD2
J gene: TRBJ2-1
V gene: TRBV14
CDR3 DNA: TGTGCCAGCAGCCCCACTAGCGGGGCGGACAATGAGCAGTTCTTC
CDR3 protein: CASSPTSGADNEQFF

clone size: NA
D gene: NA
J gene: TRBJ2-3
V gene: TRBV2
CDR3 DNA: TGTGCCAGCAAAATCGGGGGAGACACAGATACGCAGTATTTT
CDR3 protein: CASKIGGDTDTQYF

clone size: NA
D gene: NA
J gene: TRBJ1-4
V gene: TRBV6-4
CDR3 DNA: TGTGCCAGCAGTGCCTCTAAAGGAGTGTTTAATGAAAAACTGTTTTTT
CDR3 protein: CASSASKGVFNEKLFF

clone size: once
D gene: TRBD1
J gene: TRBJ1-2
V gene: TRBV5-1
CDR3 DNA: TGCGCCAGCAGCCCCTCCGACAGGGCCTTGGGTTGGTATGGCTACACCTTC
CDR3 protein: CASSPSDRALGWYGYTF

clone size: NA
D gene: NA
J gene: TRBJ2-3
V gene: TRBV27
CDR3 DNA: TGTGCCAGCAGTTTGGAGGGTATCACAGATACGCAGTATTTT
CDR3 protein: CASSLEGITDTQYF

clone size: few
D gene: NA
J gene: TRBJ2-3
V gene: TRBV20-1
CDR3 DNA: TGCAGTGCTAGTATCACAGATACGCAGTATTTT
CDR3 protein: CSASITDTQYF

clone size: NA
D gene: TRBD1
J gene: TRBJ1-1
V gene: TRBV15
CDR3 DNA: TGTGCCACCTCAAGCGGGACAGGGGGCGCGGGCACTGAAGCTTTCTTT
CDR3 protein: CATSSGTGGAGTEAFF

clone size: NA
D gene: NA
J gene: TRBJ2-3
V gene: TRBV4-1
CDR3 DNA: TGCGCCAGCAGCCATTGGGCTAGCGAAGCTACGCAGTATTTT
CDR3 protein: CASSHWASEATQYF

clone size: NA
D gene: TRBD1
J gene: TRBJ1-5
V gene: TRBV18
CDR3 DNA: TGTGCCAGCTCACCATCCGGACAGGGAAGGGGACAGCCCCAGCATTTT
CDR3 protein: CASSPSGQGRGQPQHF

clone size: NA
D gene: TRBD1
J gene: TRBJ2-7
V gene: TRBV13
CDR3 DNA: TGTGCCAGCAGCTTAGGGGGACAGGGGTCCTACGAGCAGTACTTC
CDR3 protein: CASSLGGQGSYEQYF